This T cell receptor (beta chain) was recorded in a study of cytomegalovirus exposure and HLA in healthy donors. Study information: According to later analysis, the same platform produced the 120 validation and over 600 first-cohort repertoires. Findings of the study overall: In vitro confirmation showed three CMV-associated chains to be CMV antigen specific.

Clones were sequenced by immunoSEQ multiplex PCR, and TCRdb holds only the in-frame ones, with some missing. This sample has about 310,000 clones; approximately 86% occur once, and the top ten carry about 0.96%. This clone occurred once. Its antigen remains unknown. Donors were drawn from the approximately 110-subject validation cohort, separate from the roughly 700-subject first cohort. This CDR3 spans 12 amino acids. V lost 11 bases and J 2 bases, leaving 7 bases between the germline ends. Germline CDR1 MNHNS, CDR2 SASEGT. This TCR was recovered from a man aged 25-45 years in good health and CMV-seronegative. What was sequenced was PBMCs. This sequence joins TRBV6-1 and TRBJ2-6; D might be TRBD1 (6 bases). The DNA for the CDR3 is TGTGCCGAGGGGGCTGGGGCCAACGTCCTGACTTTC. Translating it yields CAEGAGANVLTF.